Listed here are 29 T cell receptor beta chains from one sample, sequenced in a study of cytomegalovirus exposure and HLA in healthy donors. 60 Vbeta and 13 Jbeta primers were used in PCR. Data came from immunoSEQ multiplex PCR; TCRdb stores just in-frame clones and leaves some out. This table lists 95,000 to 110,000 clones. The sample consisted of PBMCs. Receptor source: a middle-aged man in good health and CMV-seronegative.

The chain uses TRBV28 and TRBJ2-5, with TRBD2 matching over 14 bases. Germline V CDR1 and CDR2: MDHEN, SYDVKM. V dropped 6 bases and J dropped 3; count of bases not matched to a gene: 3. This CDR3 region has 15 residues. The CDR3, as DNA: TGTGCCAGCAGGACTAGCGGGAGGGTAGAAGAGACCCAGTACTTC. Translating gives CASRTSGRVEETQYF. Looking up the rest from reference TRBV28 and TRBJ2-5 gives the full variable domain: DVKVTQSSRYLVKRTGEKVFLECVQDMDHENMFWYRQDPGLGLRLIYFSYDVKMKEKGDIPEGYSVSREKKERFSLILESASTNQTSMYLCASRTSGRVEETQYFGPGTRLLVL.

The rearrangement uses TRBV2 and TRBJ2-5, with TRBD1 matching over 12 bases. Trimming cost V 4 bases and J 5 bases; bases outside gene matches: 8. The CDR3 is made up of 16 amino acids. CDR1 and CDR2 (germline): SNHLY, FYNNEI. This CDR3 reads CASSVYPGQGAETQYF. CDR3 nucleotides: TGTGCCAGCAGTGTTTATCCGGGACAGGGGGCTGAGACCCAGTACTTC.

This chain links TRBV10-3 with TRBJ1-3; D call uncertain. From germline, CDR1 is ENHRY and CDR2 SYGVKD. Trimming left V 10 bases short and J 3 bases short, with 7 bases between. The CDR3 consists of 11 residues. The CDR3 DNA reads as TGTGCCAACTACGGTGGAAACACCATATATTTT. It specifies CANYGGNTIYF.

V and J are TRBV12-5 and TRBJ2-1; 7 positions agree with TRBD2. After removal of 2 bases from V and 0 bases from J, the junction contained 7 bases not matched to a gene. This CDR3 has 17 amino acids. Looked up from germline, CDR1 is LGHNT and CDR2 is FRNRAP. DNA for the CDR3: TGTGCTAGTGGTTTGAGTAGCGGGCGGTTCTCCTACAATGAGCAGTTCTTC. Amino acids: CASGLSSGRFSYNEQFF.

The V and J genes are TRBV9 and TRBJ1-3; a possible D gene is TRBD1 (6 bases). Germline lookup yields CDR1 SGDLS and CDR2 YYNGEE. With 3 bases removed from V and 4 bases from J, the gap between germline ends came to 17 bases. This CDR3 has 16 amino acids. The CDR3 loop is CASSEQGLFSGNTIYF. CDR3 nucleotides: TGTGCCAGCAGCGAACAGGGTTTGTTCTCCGGAAACACCATATATTTT.

This chain links TRBV5-6 with TRBJ2-3; TRBD1 matches at 7 bases. This CDR3 has 14 residues. Germline CDR1 reads SGHDT; CDR2 reads YYEEEE. After removal of 0 bases from V and 8 bases from J, the junction contained 6 bases not matched to a gene. In nucleotides, the CDR3 is TGTGCCAGCAGCTTGGGGACAGGCAAGGGTACGCAGTATTTT. It translates to CASSLGTGKGTQYF.

The chain links TRBV10-2 to TRBJ2-1; 9 bases map to TRBD2. The V segment lost 3 bases and the J segment 9 bases; nucleotides outside the gene matches: 9. The germline gives CDR1 WSHSY, CDR2 SAAADI. The CDR3 totals 15 residues. The CDR3 coding sequence is TGCGCCAGCAGTGAACTGCGGGGGGGAGGGGGTGAGCAGTTCTTC. It encodes CASSELRGGGGEQFF.

J is TRBJ1-1 and V is TRBV28; D ambiguous. Per the germline V gene, CDR1 is MDHEN and CDR2 is SYDVKM. V shed 4 bases and J shed 0 bases, with 12 bases lying between them. The CDR3 contains 15 residues. The CDR3 region is CASSSSSGLNTEAFF. CDR3 bases: TGTGCCAGCAGTTCCTCTTCAGGATTGAACACTGAAGCTTTCTTT.

This chain links TRBV6-1 with TRBJ2-5; maybe TRBD1 (6 bases). CDR1 is MNHNS, CDR2 SASEGT, per germline. Trimming removed 4 bases at V and 2 bases at J, with 11 bases between. This CDR3 is 14 amino acids long. The CDR3 spells CASSGKRGQETQYF. The CDR3 DNA reads TGTGCCAGCAGTGGAAAGAGGGGGCAAGAGACCCAGTACTTC.

The genes are TRBV7-8 and TRBJ2-1; weak D call: TRBD1 (6 bases). CDR1 is SGHVS, CDR2 FQNEAQ, per germline. The CDR3 spans 14 residues. With 1 base removed from V and 6 bases from J, the gap between germline ends came to 10 bases. The CDR3 DNA sequence: TGTGCCAGCAGCTTAGAGGTGGGGGCCAATGAGCAGTTCTTC. It yields the protein CASSLEVGANEQFF.

The rearrangement links TRBV20-1 to TRBJ1-1; D is unresolved. Between the trimmed V and J ends, which lost 1 base and 7 bases, there was a span of 4 bases. The germline CDR1 and CDR2 sequences are DFQATT and SNEGSKA (reference sequence). This CDR3 spans 10 amino acids. CDR3 sequence (DNA): TGCAGTGCTAGAGCCAGTGAAGCTTTCTTT. Its protein is CSARASEAFF.

The J gene is TRBJ2-2, the V gene TRBV4-2; 7 bases align to TRBD1. CDR1 is LGHNA and CDR2 is YNFKEQ in the germline V gene. Trimming at V came to 4 bases and at J to 3 bases, leaving 11 bases not matched to a gene. This CDR3 is 17 amino acids long. CDR3 protein: CASSRPTGVGYTGELFF. The CDR3 DNA is TGTGCCAGCAGCCGACCTACAGGGGTCGGGTACACCGGGGAGCTGTTTTTT.

The chain combines TRBV7-2 with TRBJ1-1; 7 bases fit TRBD1. The CDR3 length is 12 residues. V lost 5 bases, J lost 7 bases, and 4 bases stayed unmatched. Germline CDR1 reads SGHTA; CDR2 reads FQGNSA. In nucleotides, the CDR3 is TGTGCCAGCAGCACTTACAGGGGTGAAGCTTTCTTT. This sequence encodes CASSTYRGEAFF.

This chain connects TRBV13 to TRBJ2-4; unclear D gene. The germline V gene encodes CDR1 PRHDT and CDR2 FYEKMQ (reference sequence). V was trimmed by 4 bases and J by 0 bases, leaving 16 bases between them. This CDR3 is built from 17 residues. The CDR3 protein is CASSSLGLRLAKNIQYF. The CDR3 DNA reads TGTGCCAGCAGCTCCCTCGGATTACGACTAGCCAAAAACATTCAGTACTTC.

The chain is built from TRBV9 and TRBJ2-3, with 7 bases fitting TRBD2. The J segment lost 4 bases and the V segment lost 0 bases, leaving 8 bases of the junction unmatched. Germline loops: CDR1 SGDLS, CDR2 YYNGEE. The CDR3 totals 16 residues. Here the CDR3 DNA reads TGTGCCAGCAGCGTAGAACCGGGAGGTGGGGCAGATACGCAGTATTTT. Translating it yields CASSVEPGGGADTQYF.

V usage is TRBV18 and J usage is TRBJ2-1, with 10 bases lining up with TRBD2. With V trimmed by 4 bases and J by 8 bases, 5 bases remained unmatched. The CDR3 extends over 14 amino acids. Germline CDR1 KGHSH, CDR2 LQKENI. The CDR3 here is CASSQAGGPYEQFF. CDR3 DNA sequence: TGTGCCAGCTCACAAGCGGGGGGGCCCTATGAGCAGTTCTTC.

The CDR3 nucleotides are TGTGCCAGCAGTTTCCAGCGGGGGGGAGAGACCCAGTACTTC. Translating gives CASSFQRGGETQYF. The rearrangement links TRBV27 to TRBJ2-5; TRBD2 matches at 10 bases. Per germline, CDR1 MNHEY and CDR2 SMNVEV (reference sequence). CDR3 length: 14 residues. Trimming removed 3 bases from V and 4 bases from J; junction bases left unmatched: 2.

This chain links TRBV5-4 with TRBJ2-2; maybe TRBD2 (5 bases). Germline lookup yields CDR1 SGHNT and CDR2 YYREEE (reference sequence). The CDR3 sequence is 18 residues long. Trimming shortened V by 4 bases and J by 1 base, and 20 bases separated the two germline ends. The CDR3 sequence is CASSPLAGSLGNTGELFF. The CDR3 bases are TGTGCCAGCAGCCCCCTCGCGGGTTCCTTGGGGAACACCGGGGAGCTGTTTTTT.

CDR3 amino acids: CSATTGGEETQYF. CDR3 bases: TGCAGCGCCACGACAGGGGGCGAGGAGACCCAGTACTTC. The rearrangement links TRBV29-1 to TRBJ2-5; 10 nucleotides agree with TRBD1. CDR3 length: 13 residues. V trimming: 7 bases; J trimming: 5 bases; junction bases outside the gene matches: 7. Germline CDR1 reads SQVTM; CDR2 reads ANQGSEA.

The chain recombines TRBV5-4 with TRBJ2-1; TRBD2 might be the D (6 bases). V lost 0 bases and J lost 3, with 19 bases in between. Germline V gives CDR1 SGHNT, CDR2 YYREEE (reference sequence). The CDR3 sequence is 18 residues long. The DNA for the CDR3 is TGTGCCAGCAGCTTGGCCCTCATGGGTAGCGGAAGCTACAATGAGCAGTTCTTC. Translating it yields CASSLALMGSGSYNEQFF.

The chain joins TRBV19 to TRBJ2-1; maybe TRBD2 (6 bases). Germline loops: CDR1 LNHDA, CDR2 SQIVND (reference sequence). Trimming left V 5 bases short and J 5 bases short, with 10 bases between. This CDR3 contains 13 residues. CDR3 loop: CASSLDYDNEQFF. The CDR3, as DNA: TGTGCCAGTAGTTTGGACTATGACAATGAGCAGTTCTTC.

The chain employs TRBV15 and TRBJ1-4, with D perhaps TRBD1 (5 bases). Deletions cut 0 bases from V and 5 bases from J, with 10 bases between. The CDR3 sequence is 15 residues long. CDR1 is LNHNV, CDR2 YYDKDF, per germline (reference sequence). In DNA form, the CDR3 reads TGTGCCACCAGCAGAGATTTTTCAGGGAATGAAAAACTGTTTTTT. Residues: CATSRDFSGNEKLFF.

The chain carries TRBV30 and TRBJ1-6, with TRBD1 matching over 7 bases. The V gene end was trimmed by 4 bases and the J gene end by 7 bases; junction bases not matched to a gene: 10. There are 15 residues in the CDR3. Per germline, CDR1 GTSNPN and CDR2 SVGIG (reference sequence). Written as DNA, the CDR3 is TGTGCCTGGACCCCGAGGGACAGAGACAATTCACCCCTCCACTTT. Translated: CAWTPRDRDNSPLHF.

The chain joins TRBV5-1 to TRBJ2-5; TRBD2 is a possible D gene (6 bases). The germline CDR1 and CDR2 sequences are SGHRS and YFSETQ. This CDR3 has 15 amino acids. Trimming left V 0 bases short and J 1 base short, with 10 bases between. The CDR3 DNA reads TGCGCCAGCAGCTTGGCCGGGAGCCCCCAAGAGACCCAGTACTTC. Translated, it gives CASSLAGSPQETQYF.

The genes are TRBV27 and TRBJ2-7; D perhaps matches TRBD1 (5 bases). The CDR3 consists of 15 residues. Germline V CDR1 and CDR2: MNHEY, SMNVEV (reference sequence). V lost 2 bases, J lost 2 bases, and 13 bases lay in between. Here the CDR3 reads CASSLGAALTYEQYF. The CDR3 DNA sequence: TGTGCCAGCAGTTTAGGGGCAGCCCTCACCTACGAGCAGTACTTC.

The V call is TRBV10-3, the J call TRBJ2-7, with D tentatively TRBD1 (6 bases). Trimming removed 5 bases at V and 2 bases at J, with 13 bases between. This CDR3 spans 14 amino acids. Germline assignment: CDR1 ENHRY and CDR2 SYGVKD. The CDR3 sequence: CAISRATGPYEQYF. The CDR3 nucleotides are TGTGCCATCAGTAGGGCGACAGGCCCCTACGAGCAGTACTTC.

The chain recombines TRBV6-6 with TRBJ2-5, with 9 positions matching TRBD1. The CDR3 has 15 residues. The V gene end was trimmed by 5 bases and the J gene end by 4 bases; junction bases not matched to a gene: 8. The germline V gene has CDR1 MNHNY and CDR2 SVGAGI (reference sequence). DNA for the CDR3: TGTGCCAGCAGTCAAAGGACAGGGGTAGGAGAGACCCAGTACTTC. Translating gives CASSQRTGVGETQYF.

The chain is built from TRBV27 and TRBJ2-1; 8 bases line up with TRBD2. CDR3 length: 15 residues. Germline V gene data show CDR1 as MNHEY and CDR2 as SMNVEV (reference sequence). Trimming removed 3 bases from V and 7 bases from J; junction bases left unmatched: 8. CDR3 sequence (DNA): TGTGCCAGCAGTTTCACGGGAGGGCCGTTGAATGAGCAGTTCTTC. Translating gives CASSFTGGPLNEQFF.

The chain has TRBV4-3 and TRBJ1-5; D is uncertain. Germline assignment: CDR1 LGHNA and CDR2 YSLEER. The length of the CDR3 is 13 residues. Trimming stripped 3 bases from V and 3 bases from J, with 6 bases between. CDR3 in amino acids: CASSQAINQPQHF. In DNA, the CDR3 is TGCGCCAGCAGCCAGGCAATCAATCAGCCCCAGCATTTT.